This entry describes one TCR beta chain. Its antigen is currently unknown. The sample originates from a study of PD-L1 blockade in urothelial cancer. Turning to the study itself: Blood underwent analysis 3 weeks (second dose) and 6 weeks after treatment began.

Study-level results: Improved survival was predicted by pretreatment blood TCR clonality below the median.

Time point: pretreatment peripheral blood. Patients presented with locally advanced or metastatic urothelial carcinoma. Here immunoSEQ multiplex PCR was the method, and the copy in TCRdb shows in-frame clones only, minus some. The table has about 51,000 clones, roughly 86% seen once. J gave up 2 bases and V 0 bases, and 7 bases lay outside the gene matches. The CDR3 sequence is 17 residues long. Looked up from germline, CDR1 is SGHTA and CDR2 is FQGNSA. The gene calls are TRBV7-2 and TRBJ2-3, with 8 bases that match TRBD2. The sequence came from a man in his sixties with urothelial cancer. The sequenced sample was PBMCs, obtained around atezolizumab (anti-PD-L1) treatment. Written as DNA, the CDR3 is TGTGCCAGCAGCTTAGCGTTGGCTAGCGGGTTCACAGATACGCAGTATTTT. The encoded protein is CASSLALASGFTDTQYF.